This TCR beta chain came from a study of blood T cells in healthy people across ages. Broader study findings: Using unsorted PBMCs precluded a conclusive naive versus antigen-experienced comparison.

Comments on this clonotype: Its specificity is not known.

Together with a sample-barcoded 5' primer, a J-beta primer mix was included in a second PCR lasting roughly 6 to 12 cycles. Every single cDNA molecule received a tag from a template-switch adaptor with 12 random nucleotides. TCRdb analysed the 5' RACE reads with MiXCR anew, one entry per CDR3 protein. The sample carries about 1,400,000 distinct CDR3 sequences, 42% recorded once. Ten milliliters of peripheral blood were drawn from each donor. Each sample yielded at least 6 million isolated PBMCs. The receptor's source is a young woman in good health. What was sequenced was blood.

In DNA, the CDR3 is TGTGCCAGCAGTTACAGTGGGCCGAATGAAAAACTGTTTTTT. Amino acid sequence: CASSYSGPNEKLFF. V usage is TRBV6-6 and J usage is TRBJ1-4; unclear D gene. CDR3 size: 14 residues. CDR1 MNHNY and CDR2 SVGAGI come from the germline V gene (reference sequence). Trimming shortened V by 2 bases and J by 5 bases, and 9 bases separated the two germline ends.